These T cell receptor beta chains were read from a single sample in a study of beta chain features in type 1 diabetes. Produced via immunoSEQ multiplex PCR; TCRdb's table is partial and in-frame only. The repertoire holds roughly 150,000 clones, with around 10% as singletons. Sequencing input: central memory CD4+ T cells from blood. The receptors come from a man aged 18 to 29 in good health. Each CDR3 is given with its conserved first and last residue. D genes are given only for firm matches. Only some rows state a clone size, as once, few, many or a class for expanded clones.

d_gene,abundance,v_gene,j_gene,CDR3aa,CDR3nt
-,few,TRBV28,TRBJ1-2,CASGQRGVYGYTF,TGTGCCAGCGGACAGCGAGGGGTGTATGGCTACACCTTC
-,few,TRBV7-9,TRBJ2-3,CASSLLATGRTDTQYF,TGTGCCAGCAGCTTACTCGCAACAGGCCGCACAGATACGCAGTATTTT
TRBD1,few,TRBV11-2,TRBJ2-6,CASSFRTGGSGANVLTF,TGTGCCAGCAGCTTTAGGACAGGGGGCTCTGGGGCCAACGTCCTGACTTTC
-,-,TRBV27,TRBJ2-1,CASRRGGRSYNEQFF,TGTGCCAGCAGGAGAGGGGGGAGGTCCTACAATGAGCAGTTCTTC
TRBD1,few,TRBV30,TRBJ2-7,CAWSAGQGAPYEQYF,TGTGCCTGGAGTGCGGGACAGGGGGCCCCCTACGAGCAGTACTTC
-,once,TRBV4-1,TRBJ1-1,CASSQEGRGGMNTEAFF,TGCGCCAGCAGCCAAGAAGGAAGGGGAGGAATGAACACTGAAGCTTTCTTT
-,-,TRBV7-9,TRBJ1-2,CASSLAGVNNYGYTF,TGTGCCAGCAGCTTAGCGGGGGTTAACAACTATGGCTACACCTTC
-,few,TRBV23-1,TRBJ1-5,CASSQTASSNQPQHF,TGCGCCAGCAGTCAAACAGCGTCGAGCAATCAGCCCCAGCATTTT
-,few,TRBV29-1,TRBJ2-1,CSVGRAGASYNEQFF,TGCAGCGTTGGGCGAGCGGGCGCCTCCTACAATGAGCAGTTCTTC
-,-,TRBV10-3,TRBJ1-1,CAASSGQLNTEAFF,TGTGCCGCTTCCTCAGGGCAGCTGAACACTGAAGCTTTCTTT
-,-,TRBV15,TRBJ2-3,CATSRDARTDTQYF,TGTGCCACCAGCAGAGACGCCAGGACAGATACGCAGTATTTT
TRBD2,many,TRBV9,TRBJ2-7,CASSVGSGSSYEQYF,TGTGCCAGCAGCGTAGGGAGCGGGAGCTCCTACGAGCAGTACTTC
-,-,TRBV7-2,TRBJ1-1,CASSLGQGSTEAFF,TGTGCCAGCAGCTTAGGGCAGGGTAGCACTGAAGCTTTCTTT
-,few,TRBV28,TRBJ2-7,CASSLLQGRNEQYF,TGTGCCAGCAGTTTATTACAGGGTCGCAACGAGCAGTACTTC
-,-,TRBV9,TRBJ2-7,CASSVEYRSYEQYF,TGTGCCAGCAGCGTAGAATACAGGTCCTACGAGCAGTACTTC
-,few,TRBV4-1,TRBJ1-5,CASSPGHNSNQPQHF,TGCGCCAGCAGCCCGGGACACAATAGCAATCAGCCCCAGCATTTT
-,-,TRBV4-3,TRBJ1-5,CASSQDGHQPQHF,TGCGCCAGCAGCCAAGATGGGCATCAGCCCCAGCATTTT
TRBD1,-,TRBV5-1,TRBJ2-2,CASRNAGTGITGELFF,TGCGCCAGCAGGAATGCCGGGACAGGGATTACCGGGGAGCTGTTTTTT
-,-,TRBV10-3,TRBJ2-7,CAIRPPHLYEQYF,TGTGCCATCAGACCACCCCACCTCTACGAGCAGTACTTC
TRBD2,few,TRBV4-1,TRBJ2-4,CASSQEERGLGNIQYF,TGCGCCAGCAGCCAAGAAGAGCGGGGGCTCGGAAACATTCAGTACTTC
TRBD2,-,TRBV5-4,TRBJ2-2,CASSLPGLANTGELFF,TGTGCCAGCAGCTTGCCGGGACTAGCGAACACCGGGGAGCTGTTTTTT
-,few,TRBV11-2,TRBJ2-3,CASSSLASDTQYF,TGTGCCAGCAGCTCCTTGGCGTCAGATACGCAGTATTTT
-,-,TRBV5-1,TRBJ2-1,CASSPGWGRGEQFF,TGCGCCAGCAGCCCGGGATGGGGTCGGGGTGAGCAGTTCTTC
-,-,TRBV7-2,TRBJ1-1,CASSLRAGRAEAFF,TGTGCCAGCAGCTTAAGGGCAGGGAGGGCTGAAGCTTTCTTT
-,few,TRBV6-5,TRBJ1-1,CASSYRSTEAFF,TGTGCCAGCAGTTATCGGAGCACTGAAGCTTTCTTT
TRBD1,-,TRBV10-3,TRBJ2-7,CAISAGTDYEQYF,TGTGCCATCAGTGCCGGGACAGACTACGAGCAGTACTTC
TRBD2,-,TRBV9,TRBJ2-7,CASSPSGTSGRISSYEQYF,TGTGCCAGCAGCCCTTCCGGGACTAGCGGGAGGATTAGCTCCTACGAGCAGTACTTC
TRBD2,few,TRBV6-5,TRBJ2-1,CASSLGEGSYNEQFF,TGTGCCAGCAGTTTGGGGGAGGGGAGCTACAATGAGCAGTTCTTC
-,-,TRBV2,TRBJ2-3,CASSGLGPRASTDTQYF,TGTGCCAGCAGCGGTCTCGGGCCGCGGGCTAGCACAGATACGCAGTATTTT
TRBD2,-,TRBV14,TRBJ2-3,CASSQDTSGRANQYF,TGTGCCAGCAGCCAAGATACTAGCGGGAGGGCCAATCAGTATTTT
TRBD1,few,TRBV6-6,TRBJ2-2,CASIIGTANTGELFF,TGTGCCAGCATTATCGGGACAGCCAACACCGGGGAGCTGTTTTTT
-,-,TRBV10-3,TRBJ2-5,CAISDWQTQYF,TGTGCCATCAGTGATTGGCAGACCCAGTACTTC
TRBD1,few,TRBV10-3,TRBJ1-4,CAISESTGGRDEKLFF,TGTGCCATCAGTGAGTCTACAGGGGGCAGAGATGAAAAACTGTTTTTT
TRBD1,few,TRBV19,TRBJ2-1,CASRDRGRIDEQFF,TGTGCCAGTAGGGACAGGGGGCGAATCGATGAGCAGTTCTTC
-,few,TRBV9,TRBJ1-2,CASSVTGNYGYTF,TGTGCCAGCAGCGTCACAGGGAACTATGGCTACACCTTC
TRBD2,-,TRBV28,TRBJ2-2,CASSIGLGRANTGELFF,TGTGCCAGCAGCATAGGGCTAGGGAGGGCGAACACCGGGGAGCTGTTTTTT
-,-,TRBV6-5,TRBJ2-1,CASSYSLRDSNEQFF,TGTGCCAGCAGTTACTCGTTGAGGGATTCAAATGAGCAGTTCTTC
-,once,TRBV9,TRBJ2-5,CASSFAGFQETQYF,TGTGCCAGCAGCTTTGCTGGGTTTCAAGAGACCCAGTACTTC
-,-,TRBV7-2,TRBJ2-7,CASSLDRGEQYF,TGTGCCAGCAGCTTAGATAGGGGCGAGCAGTACTTC
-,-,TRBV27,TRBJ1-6,CASRPYGWDSPLHF,TGTGCCAGCAGGCCTTATGGGTGGGATTCACCCCTCCACTTT
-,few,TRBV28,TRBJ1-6,CASTTNSPLHF,TGTGCCAGCACCACAAATTCACCCCTCCACTTT
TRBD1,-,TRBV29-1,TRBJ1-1,CSVPGQGATEAFF,TGCAGCGTACCCGGACAGGGGGCCACTGAAGCTTTCTTT
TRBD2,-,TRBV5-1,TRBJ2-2,CASSKGLTSGELFF,TGCGCCAGCAGCAAGGGACTAACCAGCGGGGAGCTGTTTTTT
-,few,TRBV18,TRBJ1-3,CASSPQTDYTIYF,TGTGCCAGCTCACCGCAGACAGACTACACCATATATTTT
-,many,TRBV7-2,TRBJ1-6,CASRQETYNSPLHF,TGTGCCAGCAGACAGGAGACCTATAATTCACCCCTCCACTTT
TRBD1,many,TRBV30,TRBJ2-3,CAWTLDRVGTDTQYF,TGTGCCTGGACCTTAGACAGGGTTGGCACAGATACGCAGTATTTT
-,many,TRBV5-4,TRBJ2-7,CASSLDSYRTYEQYF,TGTGCCAGCAGCTTGGATTCGTACCGCACCTACGAGCAGTACTTC